The 16 T cell receptor beta chains listed next were all sequenced from one sample in a study of patients and donors after allogeneic stem cell transplantation. TCRdb independently ran MiXCR on the RT-PCR reads; one entry per CDR3 protein. The repertoire holds about 39,000 distinct CDR3 sequences, more than 30% seen once, with less than 80% in the top ten. The sample was blood, either unsorted or a sorted T cell fraction (not recorded which). All receptors derive from a human donor who was either an allogeneic HSCT recipient or a stem cell or donor lymphocyte infusion donor (not recorded which). It is not recorded whose cells these are; they may come from a transplant donor.

This clonotype was counted between two and nine times. V usage is TRBV2 and J usage is TRBJ1-5; no reliable D call. The CDR3 spans 14 residues. CDR1 is SNHLY and CDR2 is FYNNEI in the germline V gene. V was shortened by 3 bases and J by 3 bases, with 9 bases between the two germline ends. The CDR3 spells CASSESSANQPQHF. The DNA for the CDR3 is TGTGCCAGCAGTGAGAGCAGCGCCAATCAGCCCCAGCATTTT.

The CDR3 DNA is TGCAGTGCTAGAAAAGGACAGGGGTCACCCCTCCACTTT. Protein sequence: CSARKGQGSPLHF. The chain couples TRBV20-1 to TRBJ1-6; TRBD1 aligns across 9 bases. The length of the CDR3 is 13 residues. Germline V gene lookup returns CDR1 DFQATT and CDR2 SNEGSKA (reference sequence). Unmatched junction bases numbered 3, after V lost 2 bases and J lost 10 bases.

This clonotype was seen more than once but under ten times. J is TRBJ2-7 and V is TRBV12-3 or TRBV12-4; 9 bases match TRBD2. The trim removed 5 bases at V and 2 bases at J, leaving 7 bases unmatched. This CDR3 is built from 15 residues. The CDR3 is CASSNPSGNTYEQYF. The DNA for the CDR3 is TGTGCCAGCAGTAACCCTAGCGGGAACACCTACGAGCAGTACTTC.

This chain joins TRBV20-1 and TRBJ2-3, with a weak D call TRBD1 (7 bases). The V end lost 6 bases, the J end lost 3 bases, and 16 bases lay between the germline ends. The CDR3 contains 14 residues. The germline gives CDR1 DFQATT, CDR2 SNEGSKA (reference sequence). The CDR3 region has the DNA TGCAGTGCGCGGGACAGCGCGGGAACAGATACGCAGTATTTT. As protein: CSARDSAGTDTQYF.

This clonotype was seen a few times. The CDR3 DNA follows: TGCAGTGCTAGAGATCAACTAGCGGCTACCCTCAATGAGCAGTTCTTC. Its protein is CSARDQLAATLNEQFF. V is TRBV20-1 and J is TRBJ2-1; 8 bases map to TRBD2. The CDR3 is 16 residues long. CDR1 DFQATT and CDR2 SNEGSKA come from the germline V gene (reference sequence). The V gene end was trimmed by 0 bases and the J gene end by 6 bases; junction bases not matched to a gene: 10.

The chain uses TRBV5-1 and TRBJ1-1, with a possible D match to TRBD1 (6 bases). CDR1 and CDR2 from the germline V gene are SGHRS and YFSETQ. The CDR3 is 14 amino acids. V dropped 1 base and J dropped 1 base, with 8 bases sitting between them. The CDR3 protein is CASSLRQENTEAFF. CDR3 DNA: TGCGCCAGCAGCTTGAGACAGGAGAACACTGAAGCTTTCTTT.

The chain carries TRBV15 and TRBJ2-3; TRBD2 agrees at 9 bases. The CDR3 loop spans 14 amino acids. Germline CDR1 reads LNHNV; CDR2 reads YYDKDF (reference sequence). Trimming cost V 8 bases and J 4 bases; bases outside gene matches: 7. For the CDR3, the DNA is TGTGCCACCCGGGCGGGAGGGCCAGCAGATACGCAGTATTTT. Protein: CATRAGGPADTQYF.

The genes are TRBV29-1 and TRBJ2-1, with D perhaps matching TRBD2 (5 bases). The germline V gene has CDR1 SQVTM and CDR2 ANQGSEA. The CDR3 runs to 12 residues. Trimming removed 3 bases from V and 5 bases from J, with 8 bases in between. As DNA, the CDR3 is TGCAGCGTTGATGGGGAGAACAATGAGCAGTTCTTC. Translation: CSVDGENNEQFF.

This clonotype was seen repeatedly, ten times or more. The V and J genes are TRBV5-5 and TRBJ2-7; D is undetermined. V was shortened by 3 bases and J by 1 base, with 5 bases between the two germline ends. This CDR3 has 12 amino acids. From germline, CDR1 is SGHKS and CDR2 YYEKEE (reference sequence). The DNA of the CDR3 is TGTGCCAGCAGCTCGGCATCCTACGAGCAGTACTTC. Protein product: CASSSASYEQYF.

The CDR3 DNA sequence: TGCGCCAGCAGCCAGCTAGCGGGAGTCGGGAATGAGCAGTTCTTC. Its protein is CASSQLAGVGNEQFF. The genes are TRBV4-3 and TRBJ2-1; 10 bases agree with TRBD2. This CDR3 is built from 15 residues. Germline V gives CDR1 LGHNA, CDR2 YSLEER. V shed 3 bases, J shed 7 bases, and the junction held 6 bases outside the gene matches.

This clonotype turned up a few times. The chain is built from TRBV4-3 and TRBJ2-1; TRBD2 matches at 12 bases. Germline V CDR1 and CDR2: LGHNA, YSLEER. V shed 1 base, J shed 12 bases, and the junction held 7 bases outside the gene matches. CDR3 length equals 15 residues. This chain's CDR3 is CASSQGTSGRTRQFF. The CDR3 nucleotides read TGCGCCAGCAGCCAAGGAACTAGCGGGAGGACCCGGCAGTTCTTC.

This clonotype was observed at least ten times. V gene TRBV6-5 combines with J gene TRBJ1-2; tentative D call: TRBD1 (5 bases). V was cut by 0 bases and J by 4 bases, with 9 bases left in between. The CDR3 consists of 14 residues. In germline, CDR1 is MNHEY, CDR2 SVGAGI. The CDR3 DNA reads TGTGCCAGCAGTTACTCCCAGGGACTCTATGGCTACACCTTC. Amino acids: CASSYSQGLYGYTF.

The chain recombines TRBV12-3 or TRBV12-4 with TRBJ2-3; D not certain. Between the trimmed V and J ends, which lost 2 bases and 0 bases, there was a span of 12 bases. This CDR3 comprises 16 residues. CDR3 loop: CASSLRGYSSTDTQYF. For the CDR3, the DNA is TGTGCCAGCAGTTTACGAGGTTACTCTAGCACAGATACGCAGTATTTT.

V and J are TRBV3-1 and TRBJ2-1, with D perhaps TRBD2 (6 bases). Germline CDR1 reads LGHDT; CDR2 reads YNNKEL (reference sequence). CDR3 length: 16 residues. V was cut by 4 bases and J by 5 bases, with 18 bases left in between. The CDR3 here is CASSPNGGTSHNEQFF. CDR3 sequence (DNA): TGTGCCAGCAGCCCTAACGGCGGGACTTCCCACAATGAGCAGTTCTTC.

This clonotype was seen only a few times. This chain joins TRBV7-2 and TRBJ2-4, with 8 bases aligning to TRBD1. Unmatched junction bases numbered 7, after V lost 2 bases and J lost 4 bases. The CDR3 is 16 amino acids. Germline CDR1 SGHTA, CDR2 FQGNSA. CDR3 sequence (DNA): TGTGCCAGCAGCTTATTATCCGGGACAGGAAAAAACATTCAGTACTTC. Translating gives CASSLLSGTGKNIQYF.

The V gene is TRBV29-1, the J gene TRBJ2-3; D might be TRBD2 (5 bases). Per the germline V gene, CDR1 is SQVTM and CDR2 is ANQGSEA. There are 14 residues in the CDR3. The CDR3 loop reads CTTHKGPREDTQYF. Written as DNA, the CDR3 is TGCACCACCCACAAGGGCCCCCGGGAAGATACGCAGTATTTT.